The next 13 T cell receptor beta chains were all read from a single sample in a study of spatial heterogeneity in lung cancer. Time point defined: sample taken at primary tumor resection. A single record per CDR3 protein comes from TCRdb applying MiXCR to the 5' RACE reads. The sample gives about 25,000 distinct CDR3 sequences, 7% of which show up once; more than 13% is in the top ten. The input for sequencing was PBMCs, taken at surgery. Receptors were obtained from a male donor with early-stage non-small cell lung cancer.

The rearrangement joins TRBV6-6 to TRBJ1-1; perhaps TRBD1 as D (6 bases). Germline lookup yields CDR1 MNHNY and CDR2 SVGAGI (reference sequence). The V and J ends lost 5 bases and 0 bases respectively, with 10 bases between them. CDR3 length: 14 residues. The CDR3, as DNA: TGTGCCAGCAGTCCAGGGGCCATGAACACTGAAGCTTTCTTT. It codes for CASSPGAMNTEAFF.

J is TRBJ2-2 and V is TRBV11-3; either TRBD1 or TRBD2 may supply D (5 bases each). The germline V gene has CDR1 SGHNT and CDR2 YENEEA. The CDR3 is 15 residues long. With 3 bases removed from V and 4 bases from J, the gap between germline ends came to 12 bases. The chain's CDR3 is CASSFIGTATGELFF. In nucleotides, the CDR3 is TGTGCCAGCAGCTTCATAGGGACGGCCACCGGGGAGCTGTTTTTT.

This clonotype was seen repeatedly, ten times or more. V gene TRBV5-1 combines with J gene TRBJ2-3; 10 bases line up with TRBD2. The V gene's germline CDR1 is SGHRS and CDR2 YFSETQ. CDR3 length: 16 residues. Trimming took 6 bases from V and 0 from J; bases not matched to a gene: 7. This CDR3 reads CASKLAGSTSTDTQYF. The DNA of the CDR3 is TGCGCCAGCAAACTAGCGGGATCCACTAGCACAGATACGCAGTATTTT.

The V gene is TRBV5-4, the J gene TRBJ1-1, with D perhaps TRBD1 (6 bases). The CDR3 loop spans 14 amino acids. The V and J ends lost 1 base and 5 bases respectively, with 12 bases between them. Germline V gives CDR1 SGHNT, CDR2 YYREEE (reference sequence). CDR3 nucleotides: TGTGCCAGCAGCTTGTCAGTAAGGGGGACTGAAGCTTTCTTT. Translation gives CASSLSVRGTEAFF.

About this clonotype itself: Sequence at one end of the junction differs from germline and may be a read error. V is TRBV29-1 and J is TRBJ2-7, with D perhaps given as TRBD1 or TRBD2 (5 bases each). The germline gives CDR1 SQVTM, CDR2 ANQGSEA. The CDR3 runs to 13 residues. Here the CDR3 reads CSVDGDGSYEQDF. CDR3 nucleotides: TGTAGCGTTGACGGGGACGGATCCTACGAGCAGGACTTC.

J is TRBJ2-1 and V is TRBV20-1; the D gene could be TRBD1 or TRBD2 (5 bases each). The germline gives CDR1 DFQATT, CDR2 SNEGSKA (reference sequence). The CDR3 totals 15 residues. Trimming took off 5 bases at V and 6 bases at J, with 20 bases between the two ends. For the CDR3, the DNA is TGCAGTGCTCCGGGGCCGCGCGTAACAAGCAATGAGCAGTTCTTC. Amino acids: CSAPGPRVTSNEQFF.

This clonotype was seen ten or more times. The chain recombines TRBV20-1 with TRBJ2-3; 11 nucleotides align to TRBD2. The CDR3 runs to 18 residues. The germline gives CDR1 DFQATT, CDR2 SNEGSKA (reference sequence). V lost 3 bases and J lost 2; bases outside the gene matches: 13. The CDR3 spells CSASEGLAVVPDTDTQYF. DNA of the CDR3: TGCAGTGCTAGTGAGGGACTAGCGGTCGTACCCGACACAGATACGCAGTATTTT.

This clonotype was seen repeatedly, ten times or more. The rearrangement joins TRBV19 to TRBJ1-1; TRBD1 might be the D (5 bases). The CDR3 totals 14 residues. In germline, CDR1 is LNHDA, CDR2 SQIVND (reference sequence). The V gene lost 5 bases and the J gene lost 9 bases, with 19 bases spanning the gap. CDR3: CASSPRGHPPQAFF. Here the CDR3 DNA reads TGTGCCAGTAGTCCTCGGGGCCACCCTCCACAAGCTTTCTTT.

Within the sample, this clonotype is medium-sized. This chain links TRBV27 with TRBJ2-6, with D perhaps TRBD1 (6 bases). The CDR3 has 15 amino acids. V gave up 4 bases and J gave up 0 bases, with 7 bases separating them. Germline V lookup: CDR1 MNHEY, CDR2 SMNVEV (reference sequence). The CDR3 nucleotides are TGTGCCAGCAGTTCCAGGGGCTCTGGGGCCAACGTCCTGACTTTC. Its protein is CASSSRGSGANVLTF. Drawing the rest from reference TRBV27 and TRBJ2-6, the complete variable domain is EAQVTQNPRYLITVTGKKLTVTCSQNMNHEYMSWYRQDPGLGLRQIYYSMNVEVTDKGDVPEGYKVSRKEKRNFPLILESPSPNQTSLYFCASSSRGSGANVLTFGAGSRLTVL.

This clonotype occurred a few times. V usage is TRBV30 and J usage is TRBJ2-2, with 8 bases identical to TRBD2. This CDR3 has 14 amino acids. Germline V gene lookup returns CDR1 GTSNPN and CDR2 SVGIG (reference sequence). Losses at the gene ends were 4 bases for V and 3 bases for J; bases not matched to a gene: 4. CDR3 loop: CAWTGLAYTGELFF. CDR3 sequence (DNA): TGTGCCTGGACCGGACTAGCATACACCGGGGAGCTGTTTTTT.

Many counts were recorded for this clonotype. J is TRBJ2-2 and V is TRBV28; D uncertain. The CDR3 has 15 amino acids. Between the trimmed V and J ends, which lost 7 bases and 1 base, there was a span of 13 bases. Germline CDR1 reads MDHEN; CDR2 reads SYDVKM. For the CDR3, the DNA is TGTGCCAGCACTTCACGTCTGGGGAACACCGGGGAGCTGTTTTTT. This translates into CASTSRLGNTGELFF.

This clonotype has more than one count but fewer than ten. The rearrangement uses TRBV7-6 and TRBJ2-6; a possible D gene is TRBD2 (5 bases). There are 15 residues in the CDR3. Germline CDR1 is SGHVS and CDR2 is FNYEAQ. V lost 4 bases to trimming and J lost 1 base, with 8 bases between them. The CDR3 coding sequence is TGTGCCAGCAGCTCAGGACTTTCTGGGGCCAACGTCCTGACTTTC. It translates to CASSSGLSGANVLTF. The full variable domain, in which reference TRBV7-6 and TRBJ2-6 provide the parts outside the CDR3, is GAGVSQSPRYKVTKRGQDVALRCDPISGHVSLYWYRQALGQGPEFLTYFNYEAQQDKSGLPNDRFSAERPEGSISTLTIQRTEQRDSAMYRCASSSGLSGANVLTFGAGSRLTVL.

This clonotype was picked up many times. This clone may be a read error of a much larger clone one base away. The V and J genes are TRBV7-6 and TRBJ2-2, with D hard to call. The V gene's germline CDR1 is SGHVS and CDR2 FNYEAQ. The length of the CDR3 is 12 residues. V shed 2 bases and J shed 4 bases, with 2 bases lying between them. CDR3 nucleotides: TGTGCCAGCAGCTTAAGCACCGGGGAGCTGTTTTTT. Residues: CASSLSTGELFF.